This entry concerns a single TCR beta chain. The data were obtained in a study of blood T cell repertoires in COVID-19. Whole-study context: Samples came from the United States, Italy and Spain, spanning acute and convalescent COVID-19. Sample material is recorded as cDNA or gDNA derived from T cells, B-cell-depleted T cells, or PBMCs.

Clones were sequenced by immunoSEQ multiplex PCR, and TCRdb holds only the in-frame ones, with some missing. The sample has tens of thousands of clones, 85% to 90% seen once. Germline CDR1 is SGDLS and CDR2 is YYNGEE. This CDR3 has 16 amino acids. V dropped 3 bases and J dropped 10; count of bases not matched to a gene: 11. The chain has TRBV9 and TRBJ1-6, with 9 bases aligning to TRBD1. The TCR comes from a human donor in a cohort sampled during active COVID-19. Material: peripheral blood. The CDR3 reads CASSALSGQGSSPLHF. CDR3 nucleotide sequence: TGTGCCAGCAGCGCCCTCTCGGGACAGGGCTCATCACCCCTCCACTTT.